This TCR beta chain was sequenced during a study of blood T cell repertoires in COVID-19. Generated by immunoSEQ multiplex PCR, the TCRdb table keeps only in-frame clones and is missing some. This table holds approximately 63,000 clones, more than 80% found once. This CDR3 spans 14 amino acids. Germline V gene lookup returns CDR1 MNHEY and CDR2 SVGAGI. The J segment lost 5 bases and the V segment lost 4 bases, leaving 6 bases of the junction unmatched. The TCR sequence derives from a woman aged 55 to 70 with COVID-19, enrolled during active disease. The genes are TRBV6-5 and TRBJ2-7, with 9 bases fitting TRBD1. Sequenced material: peripheral blood. Written as DNA, the CDR3 is TGTGCCAGCAGTTCCGGCAGGGACAGGGACGAGCAGTACTTC. Translating it yields CASSSGRDRDEQYF.